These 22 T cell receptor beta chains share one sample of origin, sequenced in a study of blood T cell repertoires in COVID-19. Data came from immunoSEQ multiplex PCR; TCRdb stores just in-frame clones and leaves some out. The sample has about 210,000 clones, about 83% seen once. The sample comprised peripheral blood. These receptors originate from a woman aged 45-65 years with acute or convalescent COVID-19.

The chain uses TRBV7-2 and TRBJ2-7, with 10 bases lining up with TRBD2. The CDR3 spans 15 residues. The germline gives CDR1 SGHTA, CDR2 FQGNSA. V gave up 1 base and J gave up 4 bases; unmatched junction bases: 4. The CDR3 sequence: CASSLGLSGRYEQYF. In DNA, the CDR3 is TGTGCCAGCAGCTTAGGCCTTAGCGGGAGGTACGAGCAGTACTTC. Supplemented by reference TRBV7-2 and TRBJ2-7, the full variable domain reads GAGVSQSPSNKVTEKGKDVELRCDPISGHTALYWYRQSLGQGLEFLIYFQGNSAPDKSGLPSDRFSAERTGGSVSTLTIQRTQQEDSAVYLCASSLGLSGRYEQYFGPGTRLTVT.

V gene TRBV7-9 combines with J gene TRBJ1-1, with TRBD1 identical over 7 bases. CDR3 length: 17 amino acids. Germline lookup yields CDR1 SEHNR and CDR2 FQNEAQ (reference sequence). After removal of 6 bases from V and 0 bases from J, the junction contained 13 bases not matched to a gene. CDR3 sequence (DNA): TGTGCCAGCAGGTACCGACAGGGATTAGGGTTGAACACTGAAGCTTTCTTT. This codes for CASRYRQGLGLNTEAFF.

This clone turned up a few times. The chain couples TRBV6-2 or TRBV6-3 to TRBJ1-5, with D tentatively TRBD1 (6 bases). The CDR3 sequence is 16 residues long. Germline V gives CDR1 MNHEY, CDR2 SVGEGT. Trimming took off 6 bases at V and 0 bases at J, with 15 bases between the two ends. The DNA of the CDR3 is TGTGCCAGCAGCCCCTGGGGGCGGTATAGCAATCAGCCCCAGCATTTT. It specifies CASSPWGRYSNQPQHF.

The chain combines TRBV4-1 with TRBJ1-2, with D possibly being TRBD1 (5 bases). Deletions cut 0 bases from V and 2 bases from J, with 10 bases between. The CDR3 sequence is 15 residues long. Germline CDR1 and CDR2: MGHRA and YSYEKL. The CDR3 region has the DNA TGCGCCAGCAGCCAAGACTCTGGGGGGAACTATGGCTACACCTTC. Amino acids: CASSQDSGGNYGYTF.

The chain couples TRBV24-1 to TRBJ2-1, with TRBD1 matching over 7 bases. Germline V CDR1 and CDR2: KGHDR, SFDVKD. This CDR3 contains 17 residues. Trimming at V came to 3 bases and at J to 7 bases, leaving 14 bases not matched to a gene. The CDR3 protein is CATSDPLGSGGKNEQFF. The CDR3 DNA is TGTGCCACCAGTGATCCTTTGGGGTCAGGGGGAAAGAATGAGCAGTTCTTC.

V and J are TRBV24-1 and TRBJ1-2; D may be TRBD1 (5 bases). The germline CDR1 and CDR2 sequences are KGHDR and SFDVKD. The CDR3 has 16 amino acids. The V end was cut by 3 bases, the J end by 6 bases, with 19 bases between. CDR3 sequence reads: CATSDPRAYPNDGYTF. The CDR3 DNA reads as TGTGCCACCAGTGATCCCAGGGCGTATCCCAACGATGGCTACACCTTC.

CDR3 region: CSASAGLALYNEQFF. The DNA of the CDR3 is TGCAGTGCTAGTGCGGGACTAGCGCTCTACAATGAGCAGTTCTTC. The V gene is TRBV20-1, the J gene TRBJ2-1, with 10 nucleotides matching TRBD2. The length of the CDR3 is 15 residues. V lost 3 bases and J lost 3; bases outside the gene matches: 5. The V gene's germline CDR1 is DFQATT and CDR2 SNEGSKA (reference sequence).

The CDR3 sequence is CASSPYSGNTIYF. As DNA, the CDR3 is TGTGCCAGCAGCCCTTACTCTGGAAACACCATATATTTT. The chain recombines TRBV12-3 or TRBV12-4 with TRBJ1-3; no reliable D call. The CDR3 is made up of 13 amino acids. The V gene lost 6 bases and the J gene lost 0 bases, with 6 bases spanning the gap.

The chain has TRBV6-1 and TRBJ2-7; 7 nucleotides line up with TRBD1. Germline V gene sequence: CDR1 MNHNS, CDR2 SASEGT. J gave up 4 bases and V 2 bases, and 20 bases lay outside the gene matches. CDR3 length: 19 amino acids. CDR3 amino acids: CASSERPQQGTSIPYEQYF. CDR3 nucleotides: TGTGCCAGCAGTGAAAGGCCCCAACAGGGGACCAGCATCCCATACGAGCAGTACTTC.

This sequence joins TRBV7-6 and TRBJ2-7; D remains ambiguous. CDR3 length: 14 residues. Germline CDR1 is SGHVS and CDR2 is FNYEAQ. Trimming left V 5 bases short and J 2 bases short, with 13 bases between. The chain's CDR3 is CASSQADNAYEQYF. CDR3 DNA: TGTGCCAGCAGCCAAGCCGACAATGCCTACGAGCAGTACTTC.

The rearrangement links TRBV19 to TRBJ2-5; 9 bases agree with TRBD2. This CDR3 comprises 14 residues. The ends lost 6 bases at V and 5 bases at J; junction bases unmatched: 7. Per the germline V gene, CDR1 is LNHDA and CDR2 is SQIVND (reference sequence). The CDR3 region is CASRRAGGQETQYF. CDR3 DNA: TGTGCCAGTAGGCGGGCGGGAGGGCAGGAGACCCAGTACTTC.

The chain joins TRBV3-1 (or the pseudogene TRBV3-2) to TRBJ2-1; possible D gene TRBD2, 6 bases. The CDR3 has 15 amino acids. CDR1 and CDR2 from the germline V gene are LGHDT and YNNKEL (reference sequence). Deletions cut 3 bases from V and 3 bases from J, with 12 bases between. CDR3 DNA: TGTGCCAGCAGCCACACGGGACTGGACTACAATGAGCAGTTCTTC. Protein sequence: CASSHTGLDYNEQFF.

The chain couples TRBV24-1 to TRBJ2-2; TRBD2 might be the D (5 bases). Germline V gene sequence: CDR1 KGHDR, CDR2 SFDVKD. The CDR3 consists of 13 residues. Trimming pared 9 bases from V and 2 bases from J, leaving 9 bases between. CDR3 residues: CATGGPNTGELFF. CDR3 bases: TGTGCCACCGGAGGCCCAAACACCGGGGAGCTGTTTTTT.

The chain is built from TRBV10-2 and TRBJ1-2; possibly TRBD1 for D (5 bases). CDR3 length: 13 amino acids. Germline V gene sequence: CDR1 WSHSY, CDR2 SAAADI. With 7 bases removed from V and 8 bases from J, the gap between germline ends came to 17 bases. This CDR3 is CASTGGEGPGYTF. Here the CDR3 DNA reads TGCGCCAGCACCGGGGGAGAGGGCCCCGGCTACACCTTC.

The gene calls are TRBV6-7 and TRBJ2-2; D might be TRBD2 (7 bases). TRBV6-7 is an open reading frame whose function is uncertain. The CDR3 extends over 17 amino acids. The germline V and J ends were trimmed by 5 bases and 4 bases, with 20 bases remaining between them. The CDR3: CASSTSGTRIGTGELFF. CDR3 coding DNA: TGTGCCAGCAGTACCAGCGGGACACGGATTGGCACCGGGGAGCTGTTTTTT.

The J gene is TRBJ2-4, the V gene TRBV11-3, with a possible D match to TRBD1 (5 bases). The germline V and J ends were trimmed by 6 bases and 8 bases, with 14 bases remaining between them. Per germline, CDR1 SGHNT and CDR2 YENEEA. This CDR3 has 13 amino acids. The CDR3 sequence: CASSSGRADIQYF. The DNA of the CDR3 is TGTGCCAGCAGTTCTGGCAGGGCAGACATTCAGTACTTC.

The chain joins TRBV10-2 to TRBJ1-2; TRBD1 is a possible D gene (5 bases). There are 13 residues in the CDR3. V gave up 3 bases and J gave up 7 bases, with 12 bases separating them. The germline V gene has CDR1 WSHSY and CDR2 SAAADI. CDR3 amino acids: CASSDFGGGGYTF. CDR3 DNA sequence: TGCGCCAGCAGTGACTTCGGGGGGGGTGGCTACACCTTC.

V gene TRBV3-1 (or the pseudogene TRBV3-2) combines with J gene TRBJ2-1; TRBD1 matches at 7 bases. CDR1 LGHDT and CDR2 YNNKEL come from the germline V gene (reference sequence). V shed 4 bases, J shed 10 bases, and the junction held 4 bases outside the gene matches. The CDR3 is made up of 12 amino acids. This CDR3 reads CASSRNRGEQFF. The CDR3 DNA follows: TGTGCCAGCAGCCGGAACAGGGGCGAGCAGTTCTTC.

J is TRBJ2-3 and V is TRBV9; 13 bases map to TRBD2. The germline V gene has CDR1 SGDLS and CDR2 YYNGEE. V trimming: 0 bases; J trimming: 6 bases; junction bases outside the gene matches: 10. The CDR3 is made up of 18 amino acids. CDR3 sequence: CASSVATTSGRRADTQYF. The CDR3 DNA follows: TGTGCCAGCAGCGTAGCTACGACTAGCGGGAGGCGGGCGGATACGCAGTATTTT.

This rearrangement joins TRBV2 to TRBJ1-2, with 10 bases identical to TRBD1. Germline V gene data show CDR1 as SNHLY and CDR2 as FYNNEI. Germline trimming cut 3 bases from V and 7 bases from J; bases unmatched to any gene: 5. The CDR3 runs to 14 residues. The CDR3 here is CASSEGQGLSGYTF. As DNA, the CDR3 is TGTGCCAGCAGTGAGGGACAGGGGCTCTCTGGCTACACCTTC.

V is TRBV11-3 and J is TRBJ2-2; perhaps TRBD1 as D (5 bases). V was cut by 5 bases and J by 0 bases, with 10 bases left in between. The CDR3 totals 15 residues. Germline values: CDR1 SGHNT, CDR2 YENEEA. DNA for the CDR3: TGTGCCAGCAGCCCAGGGCACCCGAACACCGGGGAGCTGTTTTTT. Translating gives CASSPGHPNTGELFF.

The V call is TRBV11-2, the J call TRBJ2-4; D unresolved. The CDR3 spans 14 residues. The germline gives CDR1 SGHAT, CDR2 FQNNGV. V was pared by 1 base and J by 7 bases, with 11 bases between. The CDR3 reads CASSLVRSPNIQYF. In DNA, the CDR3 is TGTGCCAGCAGCTTAGTCCGGAGTCCCAACATTCAGTACTTC.